This TCR beta chain was sequenced for a study of T cell responses to AZD1222 COVID-19 vaccine. Study outcomes and limitations: Spike regions recognized by vaccine-associated CD4 TCRs spanned the protein, led by 160-218 and 743-854. Elevations in Spike-specific TCR breadth and depth followed administration of two AZD1222 doses. The donor group comprised mostly white British people and more females; the analysis possibly underestimated clonal diversity. Among those given AZD1222, only 6 or 7 were seropositive at baseline.

Profiled with immunoSEQ multiplex PCR; TCRdb holds only in-frame clones, not every one. The sample lists about 73,000 clones, around 80% occurring once. CDR3 size: 13 residues. V lost 2 bases and J lost 3, with 8 bases in between. Germline V lookup: CDR1 SGDLS, CDR2 YYNGEE. In this sample, this clone turned up a few times. Its target is unknown. The V and J genes are TRBV9 and TRBJ1-2; perhaps TRBD1 as D (5 bases). This sequence originates from an adult who received the AZD1222 COVID-19 vaccine. Sequences were derived from peripheral blood, sampled 28 days after the second AZD1222 dose. CDR3 DNA sequence: TGTGCCAGCAGCGTTGGGGGAGACTATGGCTACACCTTC. This translates into CASSVGGDYGYTF. Variable domain in full (rest from reference TRBV9 and TRBJ1-2): DSGVTQTPKHLITATGQRVTLRCSPRSGDLSVYWYQQSLDQGLQFLIQYYNGEERAKGNILERFSAQQFPDLHSELNLSSLELGDSALYFCASSVGGDYGYTFGSGTRLTVV.